The T cell receptor (beta chain) under discussion was sequenced for a study of beta chain features in type 1 diabetes. Expressed TCRB transcripts were sequenced because the entire RNA isolate underwent reverse transcription. This table comes from immunoSEQ multiplex PCR, and its TCRdb copy is limited to in-frame clones, with some not included. The sample carries roughly 340,000 clones, over 9.5% recorded once. This clone was seen more than once but under ten times. Its target is unknown. Additional DNA sequences in this sample encode the identical CDR3. Study-level points and caveats: Researchers report that Type 1 diabetes patients had moderately but significantly shorter TCRB CDR3s across all four CD4+ subsets.

Germline V CDR1 and CDR2: GTSNPN, SVGIG (reference sequence). V lost 3 bases to trimming and J lost 5 bases, with 4 bases between them. CDR3 length: 10 amino acids. Sequenced: naive CD4+ T cells from blood. The J gene is TRBJ2-5, the V gene TRBV30, with no clear D. The sequence derives from a woman between 18 and 29 years old with type 1 diabetes. The CDR3 coding sequence is TGTGCCTGGAGCCGGGAGACCCAGTACTTC. Its protein is CAWSRETQYF. Complete variable domain (other parts from reference TRBV30 and TRBJ2-5): SQTIHQWPATLVQPVGSPLSLECTVEGTSNPNLYWYRQAAGRGLQLLFYSVGIGQISSEVPQNLSASRPQDRQFILSSKKLLLSDSGFYLCAWSRETQYFGPGTRLLVL.